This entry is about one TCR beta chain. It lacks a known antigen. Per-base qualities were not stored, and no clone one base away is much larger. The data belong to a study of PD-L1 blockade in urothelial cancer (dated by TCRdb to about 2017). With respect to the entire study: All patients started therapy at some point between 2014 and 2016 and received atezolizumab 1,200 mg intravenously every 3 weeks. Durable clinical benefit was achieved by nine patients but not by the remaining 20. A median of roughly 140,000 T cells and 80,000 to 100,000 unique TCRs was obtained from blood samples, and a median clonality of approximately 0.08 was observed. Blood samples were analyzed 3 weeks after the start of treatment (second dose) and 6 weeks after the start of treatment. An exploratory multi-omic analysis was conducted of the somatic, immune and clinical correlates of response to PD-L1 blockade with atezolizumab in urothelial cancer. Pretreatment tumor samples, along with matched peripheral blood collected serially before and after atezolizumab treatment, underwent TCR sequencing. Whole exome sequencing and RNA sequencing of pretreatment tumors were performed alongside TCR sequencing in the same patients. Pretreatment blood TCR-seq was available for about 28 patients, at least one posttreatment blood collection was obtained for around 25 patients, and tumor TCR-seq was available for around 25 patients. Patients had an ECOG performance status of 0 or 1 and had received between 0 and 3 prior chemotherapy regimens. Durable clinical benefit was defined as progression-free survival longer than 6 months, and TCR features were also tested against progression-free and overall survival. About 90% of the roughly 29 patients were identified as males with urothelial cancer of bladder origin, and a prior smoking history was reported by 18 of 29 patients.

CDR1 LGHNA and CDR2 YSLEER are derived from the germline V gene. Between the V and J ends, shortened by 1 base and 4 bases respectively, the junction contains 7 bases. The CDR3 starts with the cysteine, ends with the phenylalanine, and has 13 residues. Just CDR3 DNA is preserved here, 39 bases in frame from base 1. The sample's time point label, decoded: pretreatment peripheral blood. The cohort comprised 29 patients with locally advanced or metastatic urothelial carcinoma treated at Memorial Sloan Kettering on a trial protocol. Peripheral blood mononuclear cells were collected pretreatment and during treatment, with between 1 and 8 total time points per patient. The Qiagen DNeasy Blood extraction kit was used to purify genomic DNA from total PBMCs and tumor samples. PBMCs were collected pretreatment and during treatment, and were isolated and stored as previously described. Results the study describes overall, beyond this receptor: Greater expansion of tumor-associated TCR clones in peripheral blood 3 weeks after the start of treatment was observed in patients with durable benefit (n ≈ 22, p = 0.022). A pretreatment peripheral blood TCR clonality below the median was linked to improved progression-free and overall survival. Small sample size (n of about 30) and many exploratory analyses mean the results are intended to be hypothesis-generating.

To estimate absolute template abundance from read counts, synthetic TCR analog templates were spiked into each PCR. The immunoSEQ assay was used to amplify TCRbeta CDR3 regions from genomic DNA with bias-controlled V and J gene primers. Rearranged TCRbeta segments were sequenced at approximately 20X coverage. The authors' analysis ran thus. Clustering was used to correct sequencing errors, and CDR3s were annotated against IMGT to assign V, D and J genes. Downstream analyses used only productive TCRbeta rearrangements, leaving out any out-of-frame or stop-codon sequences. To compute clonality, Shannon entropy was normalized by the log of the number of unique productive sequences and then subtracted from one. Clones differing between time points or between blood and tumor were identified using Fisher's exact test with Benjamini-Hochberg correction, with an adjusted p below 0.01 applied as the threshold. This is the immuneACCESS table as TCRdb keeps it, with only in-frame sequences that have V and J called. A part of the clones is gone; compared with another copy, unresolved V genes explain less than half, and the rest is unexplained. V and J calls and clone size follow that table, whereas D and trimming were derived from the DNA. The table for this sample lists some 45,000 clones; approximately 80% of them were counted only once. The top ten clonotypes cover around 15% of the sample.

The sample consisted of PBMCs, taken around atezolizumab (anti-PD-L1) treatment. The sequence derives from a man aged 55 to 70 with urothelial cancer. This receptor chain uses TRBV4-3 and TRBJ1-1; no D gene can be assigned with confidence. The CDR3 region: CASSQAGITEAFF. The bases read TGCGCCAGCAGCCAAGCCGGGATCACTGAAGCTTTCTTT.